The 18 T cell receptor beta chains below were found in one sample sequenced in a study of Graves' ophthalmopathy and Graves' hyperthyroidism. RNA served as the template for amplifying TCR beta CDR3 regions. First-round RT-PCR employed HTBI primers, with a second-round multiplex PCR after it. TCRdb reanalysed the multiplex PCR reads using MiXCR and keeps one entry per CDR3 protein. The data show 650,000 to 900,000 distinct CDR3 sequences, with roughly 40% seen just once and 40% to 55% held by the top ten. The sample consisted of peripheral blood. These TCRs come from an adult man with Graves' ophthalmopathy.

As regards this clonotype: A junction boundary mismatches the germline segment, possibly from a read error. The rearrangement joins TRBV7-9 to TRBJ2-7; D possibly matches TRBD1 or TRBD2 (6 bases each). CDR3 length: 15 amino acids. The germline CDR1 and CDR2 sequences are SEHNR and FQNEAQ (reference sequence). The CDR3 DNA follows: TGCGCCAGCAGCTTTCGTCGGGGGCCGTCCTACGGGCAGTACTTC. Amino acids: CASSFRRGPSYGQYF.

There are a few counts of this clonotype. V and J are TRBV11-2 and TRBJ2-7, with no clear D. V lost 6 bases, J lost 2 bases, and 8 bases lay in between. This CDR3 has 12 amino acids. CDR1 is SGHAT and CDR2 is FQNNGV in the germline V gene. The CDR3 DNA reads TGTGCCAGCAGTGGAGCAGCCTACGAGCAGTACTTC. Protein product: CASSGAAYEQYF.

CDR3 bases: TGTGCCAGCAGCCCCGCGAGCGGGGAGCTGTTTTTT. It encodes CASSPASGELFF. The chain recombines TRBV7-2 with TRBJ2-2, with no clear D. Trimming took 5 bases from V and 7 from J, leaving 8 bases between them. Per the germline V gene, CDR1 is SGHTA and CDR2 is FQGNSA. This CDR3 has 12 residues.

This clonotype was found many times. The DNA of the CDR3 is TGTGCTATCGGACAGGGCCTTAGCAATCAGCCCCAGCATTTT. Protein: CAIGQGLSNQPQHF. This rearrangement joins TRBV10-3 to TRBJ1-5; 8 nucleotides match TRBD1. The germline gives CDR1 ENHRY, CDR2 SYGVKD. CDR3 length equals 14 residues.

This clonotype was detected a few times. The chain combines TRBV5-1 with TRBJ2-2; tentatively, D is TRBD1 (6 bases). The CDR3 consists of 14 residues. Deletions cut 4 bases from V and 7 bases from J, with 14 bases between. Germline V gene data show CDR1 as SGHRS and CDR2 as YFSETQ. CDR3 sequence reads: CASSRSQGSGELFF. The CDR3, as DNA: TGCGCCAGCAGCCGTTCGCAGGGGAGCGGGGAGCTGTTTTTT.

V gene TRBV25-1 combines with J gene TRBJ2-7, with D tentatively TRBD1 (5 bases). In germline, CDR1 is MGHDK, CDR2 SYGVNS. The length of the CDR3 is 14 residues. The V end lost 5 bases, the J end lost 3 bases, and 14 bases lay between the germline ends. CDR3 sequence: CASSFSRTFYEQYF. CDR3 DNA sequence: TGTGCCAGCAGTTTCTCCCGGACATTCTACGAGCAGTACTTC.

This clonotype was seen at least ten times. The gene calls are TRBV12-3 or TRBV12-4 and TRBJ1-6, with a possible D match to TRBD1 (6 bases). This CDR3 has 14 amino acids. V lost 2 bases and J 7 bases, leaving 9 bases between the germline ends. CDR3 bases: TGTGCCAGCAGTTTAACAGGGCAAAATTCACCCCTCCACTTT. Its protein product is CASSLTGQNSPLHF.

The sample holds a few counts of this clonotype. The chain joins TRBV10-3 to TRBJ2-2; 8 positions agree with TRBD1. Germline V gene sequence: CDR1 ENHRY, CDR2 SYGVKD. J lost 6 bases, V lost 5 bases, and 8 bases had no gene match. The CDR3 contains 15 residues. As DNA, the CDR3 is TGTGCCATCAGTTTGACAGGGGCGTTCTCCGGGGAGCTGTTTTTT. It codes for CAISLTGAFSGELFF.

This clonotype was counted between two and nine times. The chain recombines TRBV10-3 with TRBJ1-3; 8 bases are shared with TRBD1. V was clipped by 0 bases and J by 3 bases; unmatched bases: 7. CDR3 size: 17 residues. Germline-derived CDR1 and CDR2 are ENHRY and SYGVKD. The CDR3 nucleotides are TGTGCCATCAGTGAGTCGATCCAGGGGGCGGTTGGAAACACCATATATTTT. This gives the protein CAISESIQGAVGNTIYF.

This clonotype has ten or more counts. The chain has TRBV20-1 and TRBJ2-5; 10 nucleotides match TRBD1. The CDR3 runs to 14 residues. Germline CDR1 DFQATT, CDR2 SNEGSKA (reference sequence). Germline trimming cut 3 bases from V and 5 bases from J; bases unmatched to any gene: 6. This chain's CDR3 is CSASKPGQGETQYF. DNA for the CDR3: TGCAGTGCTAGCAAGCCGGGACAGGGGGAGACCCAGTACTTC.

This clonotype was observed many times. The chain joins TRBV7-9 to TRBJ1-6; 7 positions agree with TRBD1. The CDR3 is made up of 15 amino acids. The V gene's germline CDR1 is SEHNR and CDR2 FQNEAQ (reference sequence). Trimming took 5 bases from V and 7 from J; bases not matched to a gene: 8. The CDR3 DNA reads TGTGCCAGCAGCAAAGACAGGGTGTCCAATTCACCCCTCCACTTT. It translates to CASSKDRVSNSPLHF.

This clonotype has ten or more counts. Here the CDR3 reads CASSLAGMSEQYF. In DNA form, the CDR3 reads TGTGCCAGCAGCTTGGCAGGGATGTCCGAGCAGTACTTC. The chain employs TRBV7-9 and TRBJ2-7; tentative D call: TRBD1 (5 bases). V shed 3 bases and J shed 6 bases, with 12 bases lying between them. This CDR3 comprises 13 residues. Germline values: CDR1 SEHNR, CDR2 FQNEAQ (reference sequence).

There are many counts of this clonotype. The rearrangement uses TRBV15 and TRBJ2-5, with TRBD1 matching over 8 bases. Trimming at V came to 0 bases and at J to 5 bases, leaving 8 bases not matched to a gene. Germline CDR1 LNHNV, CDR2 YYDKDF (reference sequence). The length of the CDR3 is 16 residues. CDR3 protein: CATSRDLGRGPETQYF. The CDR3 DNA is TGTGCCACCAGCAGAGATCTTGGCAGGGGGCCTGAGACCCAGTACTTC.

This clonotype was seen only once. The rearrangement links TRBV29-1 to TRBJ2-7; 9 bases fit TRBD2. J was trimmed by 6 bases and V by 1 base; bases with no gene match: 13. Germline V gene sequence: CDR1 SQVTM, CDR2 ANQGSEA. This CDR3 contains 16 residues. The CDR3, as DNA: TGCAGCGTTGAAGGGCGTAGCGGGGGCCCGGTCGGCGAGCAGTACTTC. Its translation is CSVEGRSGGPVGEQYF.

Notes on this clonotype: Possible read error: a much larger clone is one base away. V gene TRBV11-2 combines with J gene TRBJ1-1, with D possibly being TRBD1 (5 bases). Trimming removed 5 bases from V and 3 bases from J, with 16 bases in between. Germline V lookup: CDR1 SGHAT, CDR2 FQNNGV. This CDR3 has 15 residues. The CDR3 nucleotides read TGTGCCAGCAGCCCGTACAGGAACATGGACACTGAAGCTTTCTTT. Amino acid sequence: CASSPYRNMDTEAFF. Full variable domain (rest looked up from reference TRBV11-2 and TRBJ1-1): EAGVAQSPRYKIIEKRQSVAFWCNPISGHATLYWYQQILGQGPKLLIQFQNNGVVDDSQLPKDRFSAERLKGVDSTLKIQPAKLEDSAVYLCASSPYRNMDTEAFFGQGTRLTVV.

This rearrangement joins TRBV15 to TRBJ1-4; D possibly corresponds to TRBD1 (6 bases). Looked up from germline, CDR1 is LNHNV and CDR2 is YYDKDF (reference sequence). The CDR3 sequence is 13 residues long. The germline V and J ends were trimmed by 8 bases and 6 bases, with 13 bases remaining between them. As DNA, the CDR3 is TGTGCCACCCGCCGAGGGGGAGATGAAAAACTGTTTTTT. Amino acid sequence: CATRRGGDEKLFF.

Remarks on this clonotype: This clone may be a read error of a much larger clone one base away. The CDR3 does not close with the conserved phenylalanine or tryptophan, likely indicating a read error. The chain recombines TRBV7-2 with TRBJ2-7; 10 positions match TRBD2. The CDR3 is 15 residues long. The V segment lost 1 base and the J segment 4 bases; nucleotides outside the gene matches: 4. The germline V gene has CDR1 SGHTA and CDR2 FQGNSA. The CDR3 loop reads CASSLEAAGGYEQYL. Here the CDR3 DNA reads TGTGCCAGCAGCTTAGAAGCAGCGGGAGGGTACGAGCAGTACCTC.

Of note for this clonotype: A read error is possible here, since a much larger clone lies one base away. V usage is TRBV20-1 and J usage is TRBJ1-2; D unclear. Looked up from germline, CDR1 is DFQATT and CDR2 is SNEGSKA (reference sequence). This CDR3 is built from 11 residues. The CDR3 nucleotides are TGCAGTGCTAACGAAAACTATGGCCACACCTTC. This gives the protein CSANENYGHTF.